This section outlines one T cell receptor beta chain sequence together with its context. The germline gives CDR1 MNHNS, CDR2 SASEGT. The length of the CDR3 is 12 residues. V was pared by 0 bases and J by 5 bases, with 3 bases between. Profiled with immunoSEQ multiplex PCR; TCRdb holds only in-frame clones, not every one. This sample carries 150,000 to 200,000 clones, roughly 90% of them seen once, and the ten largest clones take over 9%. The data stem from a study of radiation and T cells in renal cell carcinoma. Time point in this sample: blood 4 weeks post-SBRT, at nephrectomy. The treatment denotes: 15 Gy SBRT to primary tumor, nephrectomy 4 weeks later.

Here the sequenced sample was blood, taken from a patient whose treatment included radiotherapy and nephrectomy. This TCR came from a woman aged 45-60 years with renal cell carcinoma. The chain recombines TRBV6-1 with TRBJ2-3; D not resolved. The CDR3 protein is CASSEAVDTQYF. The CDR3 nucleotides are TGTGCCAGCAGTGAAGCGGTAGATACGCAGTATTTT.